This TCR beta chain emerged from a study of blood T cells in healthy people across ages. The donors, aged roughly 6 to 90, were healthy Caucasians from Russia. Germline V lookup: CDR1 SNHLY, CDR2 FYNNEI. Trimming cost V 4 bases and J 0 bases, with 6 bases left between them. This CDR3 is 14 amino acids long. Primed by a sample-barcoded 5' primer and a J-beta primer mix, a second PCR proceeded for roughly 6 to 12 cycles. Each cDNA molecule received a tag from a template-switch adaptor that had 12 random nucleotides. TCRdb reprocessed the 5' RACE reads with MiXCR, giving one entry per CDR3 protein. Of over 750,000 distinct CDR3 sequences in the sample, about 25% were seen once. This sample also belongs to another study, concerning T cells of mothers and their children. That work states: The sample comes from fewer than 10 healthy Caucasian donors: mothers and children. Reverse transcription into cDNA received all extracted RNA, at roughly 1.6 ug per 15 ul.

The sample taken for sequencing was blood. The J gene is TRBJ2-2, the V gene TRBV2, with D hard to call. This TCR was sampled from a boy between 10 and 17 years old in good health. The CDR3: CASSVDANTGELFF. The CDR3 nucleotides are TGTGCCAGCAGTGTAGATGCGAACACCGGGGAGCTGTTTTTT.